This T cell receptor beta chain appears in the sequencing data of a study of blood T cells in healthy people across ages. General study results and limits: Diversity was higher, and naive CD4+ cells more numerous, in long-lived donors than in aged donors. A strong correlation was found between TCR beta diversity and the percentage of naive T cells.

Sample donors were healthy Caucasian individuals that came from Russia, aged about 6 to 95. Samples had at least 6.5 million PBMCs isolated from them. This clonotype was observed a few times. Antigen unknown. For the second PCR, which ran for about 6 to 11 cycles, a sample-barcoded 5' primer and a J-beta primer mix were used. TCRdb itself ran the 5' RACE reads through MiXCR, one entry per CDR3 protein. The sample holds under 1 million distinct CDR3 sequences, roughly 44% seen once. Per germline, CDR1 MGHRA and CDR2 YSYEKL. The CDR3 totals 14 residues. V lost 5 bases, J lost 2 bases, and 4 bases stayed unmatched.

This receptor was identified in a man aged 55-75 years in good health. The rearrangement joins TRBV4-1 to TRBJ2-3, with 7 bases matching TRBD2. Source material: blood. DNA of the CDR3: TGCGCCAGCAGCGGGGGGGGATACACAGATACGCAGTATTTT. Residues: CASSGGGYTDTQYF.